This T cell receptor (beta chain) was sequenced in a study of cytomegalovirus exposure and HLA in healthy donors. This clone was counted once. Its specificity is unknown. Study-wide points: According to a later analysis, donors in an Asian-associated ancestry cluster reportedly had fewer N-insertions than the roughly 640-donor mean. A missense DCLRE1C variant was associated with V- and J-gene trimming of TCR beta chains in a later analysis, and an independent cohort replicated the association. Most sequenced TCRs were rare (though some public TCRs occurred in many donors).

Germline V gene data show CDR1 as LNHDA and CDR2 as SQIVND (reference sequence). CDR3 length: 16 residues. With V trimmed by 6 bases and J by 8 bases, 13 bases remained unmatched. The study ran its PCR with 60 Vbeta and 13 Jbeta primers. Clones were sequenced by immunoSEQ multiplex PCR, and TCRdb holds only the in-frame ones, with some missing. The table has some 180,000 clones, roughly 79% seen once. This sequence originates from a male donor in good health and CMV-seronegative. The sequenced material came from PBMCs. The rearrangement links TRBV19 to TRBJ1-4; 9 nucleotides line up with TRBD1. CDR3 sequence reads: CASRQQPGTGNEKLFF. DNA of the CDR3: TGTGCCAGTAGACAGCAGCCCGGGACAGGGAACGAAAAACTGTTTTTT.